The subject of this entry is one T cell receptor beta chain. The antigen it recognizes is unknown. There are no base qualities to consult, and no much larger clone falls within one base. To estimate absolute template abundance from read counts, synthetic TCR analog templates were spiked into each PCR. The immunoSEQ assay used bias-controlled V and J gene primers to amplify TCRbeta CDR3 regions from genomic DNA. Rearranged TCRbeta segments were sequenced at approximately 20X coverage. The original methods were these. Clustering was used to correct sequencing errors, and CDR3s were annotated against IMGT so that V, D and J genes could be assigned. Out-of-frame and stop-codon sequences were excluded, and only productive TCRbeta rearrangements were used in downstream analyses. Clonality was computed as one minus Shannon entropy normalized by the log of the number of unique productive sequences. Fisher's exact test with Benjamini-Hochberg correction, using a cutoff of adjusted p below 0.01, was how clones that differed between time points or between blood and tumor were identified. As stored in TCRdb, this immuneACCESS dataset retains in-frame rearrangements with V and J assigned. A fraction of the clones does not appear; measured against another copy, unresolved V genes explain less than half of the discrepancy, and the remainder lacks a known reason. From that table come the V and J calls and clone size; the DNA was used to work out D and trimming. Counted in this sample were under 35,000 clones; nearly 90% of them appeared once. 6.5% to 8% of the sample is in the top ten clones.

These data belong to a study of PD-L1 blockade in urothelial cancer (dated 2017 in TCRdb). Background for the entire study: All patients started therapy in the mid-2010s and received atezolizumab 1,200 mg intravenously every 3 weeks. About nine tenths of the roughly 30 patients were males with bladder-origin urothelial cancer, and about two thirds of the roughly 30 reported a prior smoking history. Blood samples gave a median of roughly 150,000 T cells and roughly 83,000 unique TCRs, with a median clonality of approximately 0.08. Blood samples were analyzed 3 weeks after the start of treatment (second dose) and 6 weeks after the start of treatment. The study was an exploratory multi-omic analysis of somatic, immune and clinical correlates of response to PD-L1 blockade with atezolizumab in urothelial cancer. Durable clinical benefit meant progression-free survival longer than 6 months, and TCR features were also tested against progression-free and overall survival. Durable clinical benefit was achieved by nine patients but not by the remaining 20. In the same patients who had TCR sequencing, pretreatment tumors also underwent whole exome sequencing and RNA sequencing. Under 30 patients had pretreatment blood TCR-seq, some 24 had at least one posttreatment blood collection, and some 24 had tumor TCR-seq. Pretreatment tumor samples and matched peripheral blood, collected serially before and after atezolizumab treatment, underwent TCR sequencing. An ECOG performance status of 0 or 1 was recorded for the patients, and 0 to 3 prior chemotherapy regimens had been received by the patients. Study-wide conclusions, independent of this receptor: Improved progression-free and overall survival was associated with having pretreatment peripheral blood TCR clonality below the median. Because of the small sample size (n ≈ 30) and the many exploratory analyses performed, the results are intended to be regarded as hypothesis-generating. Among patients with durable benefit, tumor-associated TCR clones showed greater expansion in peripheral blood 3 weeks after treatment started (n of about 21, p = 0.022).

This specimen's time point label, interpreted: peripheral blood 6 weeks after treatment start. A cohort of 25 to 30 patients with locally advanced or metastatic urothelial carcinoma, treated at Memorial Sloan Kettering on a trial protocol, was included. Peripheral blood mononuclear cells were collected pretreatment and during treatment, at between 1 and 8 total time points per patient. The Qiagen DNeasy Blood extraction kit was used to purify genomic DNA from total PBMCs and from tumor samples. PBMCs were collected pretreatment and during treatment, and were isolated and stored as previously described. The TCR originated in an elderly man with urothelial cancer. The sequencing used PBMCs, collected around atezolizumab (anti-PD-L1) treatment.

The CDR3 here reads CASSLVAGTGNTIYF. The nucleotide sequence reads as follows: TGTGCCAGCAGCTTAGTGGCAGGGACTGGAAACACCATATATTTT. The chain was built from TRBV7-6 and TRBJ1-3, with a tentative D gene TRBD1 over 5 matching bases. V sheds 1 base and J sheds 2 bases, leaving 9 bases between their ends. The germline V gene encodes CDR1 SGHVS and CDR2 FNYEAQ. The CDR3 contains 15 residues, cysteine and phenylalanine counted. Solely the CDR3 DNA is kept, with 45 bases framed from the first base.